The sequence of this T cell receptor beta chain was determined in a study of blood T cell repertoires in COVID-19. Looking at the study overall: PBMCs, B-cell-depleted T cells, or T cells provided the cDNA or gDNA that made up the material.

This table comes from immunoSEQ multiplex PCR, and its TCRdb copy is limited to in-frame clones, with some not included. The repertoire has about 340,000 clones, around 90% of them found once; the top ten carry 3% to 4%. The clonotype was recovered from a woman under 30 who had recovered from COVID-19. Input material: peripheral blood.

For the CDR3, the DNA is TGTGCCAGCAGCCGGGACAGAGATATAATTCAACCCCTCCACTTT. Its protein is CASSRDRDIIQPLHF. The V call is TRBV5-4, the J call TRBJ1-6; 7 bases line up with TRBD1. The CDR3 length is 15 residues. The V gene end was trimmed by 4 bases and the J gene end by 12 bases; junction bases not matched to a gene: 13. In germline, CDR1 is SGHNT, CDR2 YYREEE (reference sequence).